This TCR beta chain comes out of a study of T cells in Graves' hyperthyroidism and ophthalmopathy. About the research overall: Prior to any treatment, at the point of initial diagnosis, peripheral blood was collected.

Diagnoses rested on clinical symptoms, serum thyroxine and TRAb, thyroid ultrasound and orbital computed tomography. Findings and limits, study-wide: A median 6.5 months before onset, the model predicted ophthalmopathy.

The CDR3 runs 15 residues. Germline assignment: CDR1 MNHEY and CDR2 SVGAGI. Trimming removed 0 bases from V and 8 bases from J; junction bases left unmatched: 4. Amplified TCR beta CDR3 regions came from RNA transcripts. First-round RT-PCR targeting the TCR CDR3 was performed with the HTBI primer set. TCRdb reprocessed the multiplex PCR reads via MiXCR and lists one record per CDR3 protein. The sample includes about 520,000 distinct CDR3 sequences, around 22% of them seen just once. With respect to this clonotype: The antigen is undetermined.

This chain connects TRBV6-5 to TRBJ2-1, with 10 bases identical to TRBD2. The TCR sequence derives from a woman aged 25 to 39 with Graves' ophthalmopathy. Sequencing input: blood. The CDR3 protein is CASSYSVAGGHEQFF. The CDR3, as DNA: TGTGCCAGCAGTTACTCGGTAGCGGGGGGTCATGAGCAGTTCTTC.